This section outlines one T cell receptor (beta chain) sequence together with its context. Its antigen is still unknown. Base-call qualities are not available, and no considerably larger clone is one nucleotide away. These reads were obtained on an Illumina HiSeq 1500. Starting from the raw public reads, TCRdb applied fastp trimming at Q25, assembled clones with MiXCR and retained in-frame beta chains. Rows merge per CDR3 protein into single entries with the most common DNA and genes. The sample yields about 400,000 distinct CDR3 sequences; approximately 18% were counted once. The ten largest clones represent under 9% of the sample. The record originates from a study of T cell repertoires in cytomegalovirus infection (dated by TCRdb to about 2019). Concerning the study at large: Because public TCR beta signatures pointed to carriage of CMV infection together with the matching HLA type, the HLA type of each donor mattered for the analysis. Summary of the overall study and its limitations: Carriers of CMV infection plus the relevant HLA type were discriminated by the cumulative frequency of public TCR beta family members in the study cohort and in an independent roughly 370-donor cohort. In the ex vivo response, HLA-C-restricted CMV-specific TCR beta clonotypes were dominant, and in two of eight donors the single most frequent clonotype came from this HLA-C-restricted group.

The CDR3 sequence holds 14 residues, the cysteine and phenylalanine included. Only the CDR3 region is kept as DNA, spanning 42 bases read in frame from base 1. V is clipped by 1 base and J by 6 bases, and the sequence between their germline boundaries is 9 bases long. From a lookup of the germline V gene, CDR1 and CDR2 are KGHDR and SFDVKD. Source material: PBMCs. The V gene is TRBV24-1 and the J gene is TRBJ2-1; no D gene is confidently identified. This clonotype was obtained from a human donor in good health (CMV status not recorded). Some clones in this sample may be carry-over from other donors' samples. The sequenced DNA is TGTGCCACCAGTGATTTCGGGCGTCCCAATGAGCAGTTCTTC. Its translation reads: CATSDFGRPNEQFF.